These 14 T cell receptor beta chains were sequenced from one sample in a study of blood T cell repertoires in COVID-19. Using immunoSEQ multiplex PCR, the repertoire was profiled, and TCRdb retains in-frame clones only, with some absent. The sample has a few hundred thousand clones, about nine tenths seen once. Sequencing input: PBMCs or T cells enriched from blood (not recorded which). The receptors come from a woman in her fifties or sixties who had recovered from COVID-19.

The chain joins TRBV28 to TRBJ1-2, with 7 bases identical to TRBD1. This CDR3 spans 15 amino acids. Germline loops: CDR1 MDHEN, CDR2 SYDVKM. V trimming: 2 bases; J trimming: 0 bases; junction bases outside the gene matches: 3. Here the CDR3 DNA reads TGTGCCAGCAGTTTAACAGGGGCGGCTAACTATGGCTACACCTTC. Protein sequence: CASSLTGAANYGYTF.

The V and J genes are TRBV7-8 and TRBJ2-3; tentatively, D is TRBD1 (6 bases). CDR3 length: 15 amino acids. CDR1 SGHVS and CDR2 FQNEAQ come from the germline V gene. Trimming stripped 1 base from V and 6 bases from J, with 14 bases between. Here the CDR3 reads CASSLVYRERDTQYF. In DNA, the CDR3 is TGTGCCAGCAGCTTAGTTTACAGGGAAAGGGATACGCAGTATTTT.

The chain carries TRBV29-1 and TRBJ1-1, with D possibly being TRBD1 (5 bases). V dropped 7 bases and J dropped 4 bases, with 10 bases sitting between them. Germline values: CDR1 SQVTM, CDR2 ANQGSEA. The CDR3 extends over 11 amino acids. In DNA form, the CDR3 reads TGCAGCGCCCAAGGGGTCACTGAAGCTTTCTTT. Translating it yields CSAQGVTEAFF.

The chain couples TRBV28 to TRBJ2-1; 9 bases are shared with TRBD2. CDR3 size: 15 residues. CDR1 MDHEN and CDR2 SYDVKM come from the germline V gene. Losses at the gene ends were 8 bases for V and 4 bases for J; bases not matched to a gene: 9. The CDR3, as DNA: TGTGCCAGCTTCGACCGGGGACTAGCATACAATGAGCAGTTCTTC. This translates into CASFDRGLAYNEQFF.

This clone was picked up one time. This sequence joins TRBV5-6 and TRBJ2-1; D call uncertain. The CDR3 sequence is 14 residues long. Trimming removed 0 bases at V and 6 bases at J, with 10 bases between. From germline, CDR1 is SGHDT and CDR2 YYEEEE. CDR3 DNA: TGTGCCAGCAGCTTGGTGGGCCCGCCCAATGAGCAGTTCTTC. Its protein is CASSLVGPPNEQFF. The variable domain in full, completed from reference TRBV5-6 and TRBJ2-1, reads DAGVTQSPTHLIKTRGQQVTLRCSPKSGHDTVSWYQQALGQGPQFIFQYYEEEERQRGNFPDRFSGHQFPNYSSELNVNALLLGDSALYLCASSLVGPPNEQFFGPGTRLTVL.

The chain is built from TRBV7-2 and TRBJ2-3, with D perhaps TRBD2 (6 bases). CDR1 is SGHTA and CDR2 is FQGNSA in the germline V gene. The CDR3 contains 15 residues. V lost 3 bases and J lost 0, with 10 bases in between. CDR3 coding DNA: TGTGCCAGCAGCTTCGTGGGGGGTAGCACAGATACGCAGTATTTT. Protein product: CASSFVGGSTDTQYF.

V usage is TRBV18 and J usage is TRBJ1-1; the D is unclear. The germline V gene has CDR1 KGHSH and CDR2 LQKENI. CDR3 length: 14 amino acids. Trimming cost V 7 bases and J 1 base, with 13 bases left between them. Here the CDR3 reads CASCRKPGNTEAFF. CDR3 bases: TGTGCCAGCTGCCGAAAGCCTGGGAACACTGAAGCTTTCTTT.

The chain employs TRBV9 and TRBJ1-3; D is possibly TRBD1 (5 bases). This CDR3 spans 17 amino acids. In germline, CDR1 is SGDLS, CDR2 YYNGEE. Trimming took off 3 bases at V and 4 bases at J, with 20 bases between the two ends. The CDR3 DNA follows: TGTGCCAGCAGCGCGGACAACCAGAAGACGCCCGGAAACACCATATATTTT. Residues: CASSADNQKTPGNTIYF.

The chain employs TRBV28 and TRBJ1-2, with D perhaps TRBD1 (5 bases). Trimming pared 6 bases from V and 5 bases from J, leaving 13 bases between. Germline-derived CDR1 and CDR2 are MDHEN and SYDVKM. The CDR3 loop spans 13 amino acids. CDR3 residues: CASSPPGLYGYTF. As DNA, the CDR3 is TGTGCCAGCAGCCCCCCGGGACTTTATGGCTACACCTTC.

The chain's CDR3 is CASSPNTAYNEQFF. CDR3 bases: TGTGCCAGCTCACCAAACACCGCCTACAATGAGCAGTTCTTC. The genes are TRBV18 and TRBJ2-1; unclear D gene. V lost 2 bases and J lost 2, with 7 bases in between. This CDR3 has 14 residues. Germline CDR1 KGHSH, CDR2 LQKENI.

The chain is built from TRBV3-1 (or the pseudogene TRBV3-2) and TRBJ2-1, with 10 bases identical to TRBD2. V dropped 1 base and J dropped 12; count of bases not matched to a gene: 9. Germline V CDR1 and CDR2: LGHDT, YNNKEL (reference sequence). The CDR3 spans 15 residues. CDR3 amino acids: CASSQAGTSERWQFF. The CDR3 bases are TGTGCCAGCAGCCAAGCCGGGACTAGCGAACGGTGGCAGTTCTTC.

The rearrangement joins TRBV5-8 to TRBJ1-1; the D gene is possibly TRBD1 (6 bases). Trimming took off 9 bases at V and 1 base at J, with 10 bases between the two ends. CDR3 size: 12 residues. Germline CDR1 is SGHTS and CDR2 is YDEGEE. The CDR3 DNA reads TGTGCCACCAAGGACAGGAACACTGAAGCTTTCTTT. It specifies CATKDRNTEAFF.

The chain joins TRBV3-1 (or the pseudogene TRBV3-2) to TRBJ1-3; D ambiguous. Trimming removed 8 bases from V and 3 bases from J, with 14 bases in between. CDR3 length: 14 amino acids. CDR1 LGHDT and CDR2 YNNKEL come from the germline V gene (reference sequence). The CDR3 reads CASYFSGRGNTIYF. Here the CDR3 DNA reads TGTGCCAGCTACTTTTCGGGTCGTGGAAACACCATATATTTT.

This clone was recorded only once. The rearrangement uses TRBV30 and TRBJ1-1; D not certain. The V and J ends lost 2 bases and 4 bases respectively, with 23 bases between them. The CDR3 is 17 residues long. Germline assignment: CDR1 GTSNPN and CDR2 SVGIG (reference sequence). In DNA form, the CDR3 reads TGTGCCTGGAGTAACAATCCCTCGGGGTTGGGCCTCACTGAAGCTTTCTTT. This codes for CAWSNNPSGLGLTEAFF.